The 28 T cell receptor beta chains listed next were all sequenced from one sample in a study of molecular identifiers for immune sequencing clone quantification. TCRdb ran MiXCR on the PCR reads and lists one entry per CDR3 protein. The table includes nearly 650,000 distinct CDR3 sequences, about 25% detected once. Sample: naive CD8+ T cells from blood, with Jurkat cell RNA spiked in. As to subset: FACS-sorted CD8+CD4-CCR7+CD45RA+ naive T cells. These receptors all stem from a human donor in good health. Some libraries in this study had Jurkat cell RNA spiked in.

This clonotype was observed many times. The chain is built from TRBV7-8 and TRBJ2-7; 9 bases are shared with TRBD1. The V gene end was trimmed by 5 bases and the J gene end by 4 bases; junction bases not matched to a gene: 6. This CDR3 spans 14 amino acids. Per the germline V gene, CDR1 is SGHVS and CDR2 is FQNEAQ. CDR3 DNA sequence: TGTGCCAGCAGCCCCGGGACAGGGAGGTACGAGCAGTACTTC. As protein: CASSPGTGRYEQYF.

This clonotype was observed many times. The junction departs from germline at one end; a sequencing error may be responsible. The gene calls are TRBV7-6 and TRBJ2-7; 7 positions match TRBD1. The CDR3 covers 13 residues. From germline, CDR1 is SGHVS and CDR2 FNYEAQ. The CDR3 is CASSPTGTYEQYF. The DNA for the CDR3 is TGCGCCAGCAGCCCGACAGGGACCTACGAGCAGTACTTC.

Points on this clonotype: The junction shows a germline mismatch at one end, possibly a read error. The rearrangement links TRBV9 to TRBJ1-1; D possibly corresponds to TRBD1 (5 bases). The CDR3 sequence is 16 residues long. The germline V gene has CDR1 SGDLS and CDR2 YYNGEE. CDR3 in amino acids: CASSVRDGLMNTEASF. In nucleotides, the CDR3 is TGTGCCAGCAGCGTCCGGGACGGACTAATGAACACTGAAGCTTCCTTT.

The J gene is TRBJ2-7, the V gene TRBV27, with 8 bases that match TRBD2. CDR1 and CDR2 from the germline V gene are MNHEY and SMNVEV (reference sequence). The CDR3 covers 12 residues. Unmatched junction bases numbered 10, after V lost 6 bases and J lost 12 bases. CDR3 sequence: CASSLSSGGLYF. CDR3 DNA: TGTGCCAGCAGCCTTTCAAGCGGGGGCTTGTACTTC.

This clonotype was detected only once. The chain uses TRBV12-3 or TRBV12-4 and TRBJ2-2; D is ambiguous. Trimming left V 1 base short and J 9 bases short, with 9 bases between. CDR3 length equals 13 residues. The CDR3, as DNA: TGTGCCAGCAGTTTAGGTAACCCCCGGGAGCTGTTTTTT. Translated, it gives CASSLGNPRELFF.

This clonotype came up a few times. CDR3 region: CASSLVGQGISFYTF. Here the CDR3 DNA reads TGTGCCAGCAGCTTAGTGGGACAGGGTATATCGTTCTACACCTTC. This sequence joins TRBV7-9 and TRBJ1-2; 9 bases match TRBD1. This CDR3 has 15 residues. After removal of 1 base from V and 10 bases from J, the junction contained 10 bases not matched to a gene. Germline values: CDR1 SEHNR, CDR2 FQNEAQ (reference sequence).

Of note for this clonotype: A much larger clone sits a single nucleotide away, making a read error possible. The CDR3 bases are TGTGCCAGCAGCTCCGACAACCCCACAGATACGCAGTGTTTT. Residues: CASSSDNPTDTQCF. The chain is built from TRBV5-6 and TRBJ2-3; no reliable D call. The V gene's germline CDR1 is SGHDT and CDR2 YYEEEE. The CDR3 runs to 14 residues.

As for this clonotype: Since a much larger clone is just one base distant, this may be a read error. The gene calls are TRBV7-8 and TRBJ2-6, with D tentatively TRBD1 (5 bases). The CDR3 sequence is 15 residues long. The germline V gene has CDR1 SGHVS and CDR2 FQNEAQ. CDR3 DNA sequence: TGTGCCAGCAGCTTATTCCCTACTGGGGCCACCGTCCTGACTTTC. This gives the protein CASSLFPTGATVLTF.

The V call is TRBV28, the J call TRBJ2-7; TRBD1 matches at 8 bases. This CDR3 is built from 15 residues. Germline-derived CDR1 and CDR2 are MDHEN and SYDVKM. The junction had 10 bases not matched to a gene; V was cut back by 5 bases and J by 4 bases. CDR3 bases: TGTGCCAGCAGTCCGCCGGGACAGGCGAATTACGAGCAGTACTTC. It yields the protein CASSPPGQANYEQYF.

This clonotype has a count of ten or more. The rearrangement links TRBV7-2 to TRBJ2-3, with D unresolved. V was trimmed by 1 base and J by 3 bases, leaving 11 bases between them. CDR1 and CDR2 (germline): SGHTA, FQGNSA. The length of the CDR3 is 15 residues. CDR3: CASSLVLTSTDTQYF. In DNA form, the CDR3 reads TGTGCCAGCAGCTTAGTCTTAACGTCGACAGATACGCAGTATTTT.

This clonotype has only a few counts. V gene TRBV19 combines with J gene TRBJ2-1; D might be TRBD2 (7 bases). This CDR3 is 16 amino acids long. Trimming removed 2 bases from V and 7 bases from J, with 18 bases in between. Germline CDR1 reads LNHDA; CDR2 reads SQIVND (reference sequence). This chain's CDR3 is CASSIPTSAGANEQFF. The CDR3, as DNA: TGTGCCAGTAGTATACCCACTAGCGCGGGGGCAAATGAGCAGTTCTTC.

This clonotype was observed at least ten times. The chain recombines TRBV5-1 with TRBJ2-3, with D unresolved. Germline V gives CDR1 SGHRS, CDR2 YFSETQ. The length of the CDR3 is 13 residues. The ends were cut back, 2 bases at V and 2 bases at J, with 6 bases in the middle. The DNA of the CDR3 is TGCGCCAGCAGCTTTGGGGTCACAGATACGCAGTATTTT. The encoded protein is CASSFGVTDTQYF.

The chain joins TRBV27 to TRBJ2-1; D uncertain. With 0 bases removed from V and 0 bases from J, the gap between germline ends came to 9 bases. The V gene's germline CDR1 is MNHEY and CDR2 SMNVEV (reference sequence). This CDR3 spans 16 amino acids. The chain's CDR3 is CASSLSIFSSYNEQFF. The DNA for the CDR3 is TGTGCCAGCAGTTTATCGATCTTCAGCTCCTACAATGAGCAGTTCTTC.

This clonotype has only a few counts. DNA of the CDR3: TGTGCCAGCAGTTACCCACCGGGACAGGGACCCTACGAGCAGTACTTC. It codes for CASSYPPGQGPYEQYF. The J gene is TRBJ2-7, the V gene TRBV6-2 or TRBV6-3, with TRBD1 identical over 9 bases. Germline CDR1 MNHEY, CDR2 SVGEGT. This CDR3 contains 16 residues. Unmatched junction bases numbered 7, after V lost 2 bases and J lost 2 bases.

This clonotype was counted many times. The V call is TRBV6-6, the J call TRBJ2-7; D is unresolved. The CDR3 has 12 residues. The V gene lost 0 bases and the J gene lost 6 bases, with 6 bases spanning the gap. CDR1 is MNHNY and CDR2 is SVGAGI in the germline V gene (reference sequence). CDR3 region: CASSYSGPEQYF. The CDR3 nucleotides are TGTGCCAGCAGTTACTCGGGCCCCGAGCAGTACTTC.

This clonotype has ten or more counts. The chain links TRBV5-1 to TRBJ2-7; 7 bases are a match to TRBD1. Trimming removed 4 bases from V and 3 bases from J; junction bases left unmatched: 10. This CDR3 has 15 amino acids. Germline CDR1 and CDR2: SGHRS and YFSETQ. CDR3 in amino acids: CASSQGEGAIYEQYF. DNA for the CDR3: TGCGCCAGCAGCCAGGGGGAAGGGGCCATCTACGAGCAGTACTTC.

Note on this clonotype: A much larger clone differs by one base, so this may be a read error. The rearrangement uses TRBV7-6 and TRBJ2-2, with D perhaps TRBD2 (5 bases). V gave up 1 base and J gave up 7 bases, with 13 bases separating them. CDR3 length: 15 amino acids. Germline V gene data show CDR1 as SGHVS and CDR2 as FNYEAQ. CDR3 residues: CASSLGEGAVGELFF. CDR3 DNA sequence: TGTGCCAGCAGCTTAGGAGAGGGCGCGGTCGGGGAGCTGTTTTTT.

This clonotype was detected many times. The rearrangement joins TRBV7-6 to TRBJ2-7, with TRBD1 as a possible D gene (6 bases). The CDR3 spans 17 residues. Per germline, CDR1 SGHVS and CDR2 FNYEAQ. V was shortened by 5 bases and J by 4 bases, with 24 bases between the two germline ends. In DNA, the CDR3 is TGTGCCAGCAGCCCTAGGGGGAACTCCCGAATTAAGTACGAGCAGTACTTC. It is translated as CASSPRGNSRIKYEQYF.

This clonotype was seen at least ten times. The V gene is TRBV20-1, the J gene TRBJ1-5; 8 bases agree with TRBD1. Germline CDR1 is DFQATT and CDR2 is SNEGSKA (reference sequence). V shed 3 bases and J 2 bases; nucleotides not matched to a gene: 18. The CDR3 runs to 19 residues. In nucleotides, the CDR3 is TGCAGTGCTAGGGCGACAGGGGAAAGTTTAGTTCTCGGCAATCAGCCCCAGCATTTT. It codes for CSARATGESLVLGNQPQHF.

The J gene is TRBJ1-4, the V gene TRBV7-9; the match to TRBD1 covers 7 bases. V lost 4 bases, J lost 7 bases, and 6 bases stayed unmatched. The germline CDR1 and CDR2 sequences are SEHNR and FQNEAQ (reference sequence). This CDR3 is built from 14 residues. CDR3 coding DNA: TGTGCCAGCAGCTCGGGACAGAGTAGTGAAAAACTGTTTTTT. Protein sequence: CASSSGQSSEKLFF.

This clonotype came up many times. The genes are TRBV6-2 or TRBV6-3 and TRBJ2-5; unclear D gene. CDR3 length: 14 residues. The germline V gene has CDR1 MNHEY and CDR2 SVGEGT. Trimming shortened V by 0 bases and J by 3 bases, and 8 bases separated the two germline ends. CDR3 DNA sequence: TGTGCCAGCAGTTACTCGAGGCCGGAAGAGACCCAGTACTTC. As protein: CASSYSRPEETQYF.

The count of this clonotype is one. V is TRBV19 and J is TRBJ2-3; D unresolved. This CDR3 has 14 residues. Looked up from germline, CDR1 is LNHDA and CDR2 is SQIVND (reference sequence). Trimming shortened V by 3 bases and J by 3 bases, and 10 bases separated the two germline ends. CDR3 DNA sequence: TGTGCCAGTAGTATTTGGCTCAGTACAGATACGCAGTATTTT. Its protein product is CASSIWLSTDTQYF.

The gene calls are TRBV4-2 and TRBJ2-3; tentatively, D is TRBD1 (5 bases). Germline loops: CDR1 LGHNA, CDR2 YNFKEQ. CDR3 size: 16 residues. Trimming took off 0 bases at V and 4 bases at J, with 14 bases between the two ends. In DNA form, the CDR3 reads TGTGCCAGCAGCCAAGATTCAGGGCTATTAGCAGATACGCAGTATTTT. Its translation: CASSQDSGLLADTQYF.

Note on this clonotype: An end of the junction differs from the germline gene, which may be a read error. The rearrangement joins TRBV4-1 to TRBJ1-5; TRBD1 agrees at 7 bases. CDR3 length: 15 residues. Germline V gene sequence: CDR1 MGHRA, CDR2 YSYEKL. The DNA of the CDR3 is TGCGCCAGCAGCCAATTAAGGGGGCCGAGGGGTCCCCCGCATTTT. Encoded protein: CASSQLRGPRGPPHF.

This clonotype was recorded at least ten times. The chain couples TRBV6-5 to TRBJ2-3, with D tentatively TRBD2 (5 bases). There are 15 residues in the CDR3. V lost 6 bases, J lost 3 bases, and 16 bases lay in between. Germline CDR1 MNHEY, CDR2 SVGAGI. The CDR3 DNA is TGTGCCAGCAGCTCGAGCGGATCCGGGACAGATACGCAGTATTTT. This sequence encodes CASSSSGSGTDTQYF.

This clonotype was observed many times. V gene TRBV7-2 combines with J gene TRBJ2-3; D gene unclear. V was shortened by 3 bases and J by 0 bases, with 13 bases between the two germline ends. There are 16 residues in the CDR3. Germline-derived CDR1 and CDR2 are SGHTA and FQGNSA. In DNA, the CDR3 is TGTGCCAGCAGCTTTATAGGGTCGGTAAGCACAGATACGCAGTATTTT. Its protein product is CASSFIGSVSTDTQYF.

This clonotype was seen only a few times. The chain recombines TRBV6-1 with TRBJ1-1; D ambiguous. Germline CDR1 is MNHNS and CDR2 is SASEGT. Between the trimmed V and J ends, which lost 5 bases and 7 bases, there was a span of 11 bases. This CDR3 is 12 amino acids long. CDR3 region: CASSTVLGEAFF. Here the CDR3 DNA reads TGTGCCAGCAGTACAGTCCTGGGTGAAGCTTTCTTT.

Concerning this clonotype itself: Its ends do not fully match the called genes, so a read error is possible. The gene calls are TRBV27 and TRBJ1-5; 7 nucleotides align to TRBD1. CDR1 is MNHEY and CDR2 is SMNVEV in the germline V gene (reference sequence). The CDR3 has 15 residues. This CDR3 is CASRIGTASNRPQHF. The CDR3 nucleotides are TGTGCCAGCAGAATCGGGACAGCAAGCAATCGGCCCCAGCATTTT.